This TCR beta chain was recovered during a study of beta chain features in type 1 diabetes. Overall study context: Healthy donors, compared against patients, showed similar age, gender and cell yields.

This clone was recorded a few times. What it recognizes is unknown. Isolation of CD4+ naive, central memory, regulatory and stem cell-like memory cells was achieved by sorting via CD45RO/CCR7/CD25/CD127/CD95/CD27. Every bit of the isolated RNA underwent reverse transcription, so sequencing read expressed TCRB transcripts. Repertoires were generated with immunoSEQ multiplex PCR, while TCRdb's copy carries only in-frame clones and drops some. The repertoire holds more than 250,000 clones, with around 21% as singletons. This CDR3 comprises 17 residues. V dropped 0 bases and J dropped 0 bases, with 17 bases sitting between them. The V gene's germline CDR1 is GTSNPN and CDR2 SVGIG (reference sequence). Study conclusions and caveats: Among all four CD4+ subsets, Type 1 diabetes patients had TCRB CDR3s that were moderately but significantly shorter.

The clonotype originates from a middle-aged woman with type 1 diabetes. The material sequenced was naive CD4+ T cells from blood. This chain links TRBV30 with TRBJ1-2; no reliable D call. CDR3 DNA: TGTGCCTGGAGTGTAAAATTGGCAGGTAGAGCTAACTATGGCTACACCTTC. It specifies CAWSVKLAGRANYGYTF.